This T cell receptor (beta chain) emerged from a study of regulatory T cells in long-lasting Graves disease. Study in general: Antithyroid drug intake by newly diagnosed Graves' patients had lasted under 3 months.

Through Arm-PCR of CDR3 regions and iRepertoire HTBI primers, TCR beta libraries were built. MiXCR, applied by TCRdb to the multiplex PCR reads, yields one record per CDR3 protein. The data show about 540,000 distinct CDR3 sequences, approximately 13% seen once. Documented time point: newly diagnosed GD, antithyroid drugs for less than 3 months. From PBMCs, RNA was extracted and then used to make the TCR library. Diagnoses of Graves' disease were made by American Thyroid Association guidelines. This clonotype was seen ten or more times. With 1 base clipped from V and 5 bases from J, the junction kept 8 bases outside the gene matches. CDR3 size: 16 residues. CDR1 DFQATT and CDR2 SNEGSKA come from the germline V gene (reference sequence). The same specimen was also included in a second study, on T cells in Graves' hyperthyroidism and ophthalmopathy. That paper notes: An initial round of RT-PCR targeting the TCR CDR3 relied on the HTBI primer set. Appearing also in blood were most of the thyroid clonotypes expanded above 0.001.

The V call is TRBV20-1, the J call TRBJ2-1, with TRBD2 identical over 10 bases. The sequencing used peripheral blood mononuclear cells (PBMCs), collected at new diagnosis, from a patient treated with antithyroid drugs. The clonotype comes from a man aged 30 to 45 with Graves disease. CDR3 in amino acids: CSARAPGLAGDNEQFF. The CDR3, as DNA: TGCAGTGCTAGAGCGCCAGGGCTAGCGGGGGACAATGAGCAGTTCTTC.